A selection of T cell receptor beta chains follows, all from one sample in a study of T-cell memory formation after mild COVID-19. Each CDR3 protein is one row after TCRdb ran MiXCR on the 5' RACE reads. The repertoire consists of fewer than 200,000 distinct CDR3 sequences, with approximately 18% occurring once and the leading ten covering approximately 4%. Sample: PBMCs or a T cell subset sorted from them (not recorded which). The receptors shown here come from a man between 18 and 29 years old who had mild COVID-19 (a few samples of this study predate the infection). Cell type and time point are not known. Each CDR3 is given with its conserved first and last residue. A D gene is named only where the DNA matches it firmly. Not all rows give a size; the values are once, few, many and, for expanded clones, a class.

>TRBV7-6|TRBJ2-7|NA|NA
CASSPLRQGFKEQYF
TGTGCCAGCAGCCCCCTCCGGCAGGGATTTAAAGAGCAGTACTTC
>TRBV4-1|TRBJ2-5|NA|few
CASSQETGRAPLETQYF
TGCGCCAGCAGCCAAGAGACCGGCAGGGCCCCACTCGAGACCCAGTACTTC
>TRBV19|TRBJ2-3|TRBD2|few
CASSIIPSSGGTDTQYF
TGTGCCAGTAGTATTATCCCTTCTAGCGGGGGCACAGATACGCAGTATTTT
>TRBV28|TRBJ1-3|NA|NA
CASSSGDSGNTIYF
TGTGCCAGCAGTTCCGGGGACTCTGGAAACACCATATATTTT
>TRBV12-3/TRBV12-4|TRBJ1-1|NA|NA
CASSKQGGAFF
TGTGCCAGCAGTAAACAGGGAGGAGCTTTCTTT
>TRBV5-1|TRBJ1-2|TRBD1|NA
CASSLAQGANGYTF
TGCGCCAGCAGCTTGGCCCAGGGGGCGAATGGCTACACCTTC
>TRBV11-2|TRBJ1-1|NA|few
CASSRYRERSGVRLNTEAFF
TGTGCCAGCAGCCGATACAGGGAACGGAGTGGAGTGAGGCTAAACACTGAAGCTTTCTTT
>TRBV7-6|TRBJ2-2|TRBD1|few
CASSLMEGGPGELFF
TGTGCCAGCAGCTTAATGGAAGGGGGCCCCGGGGAGCTGTTTTTT
>TRBV7-9|TRBJ1-1|NA|NA
CASSRYGVRNTEAFF
TGTGCCAGCAGCCGGTATGGCGTTAGGAACACTGAAGCTTTCTTT
>TRBV7-9|TRBJ1-6|NA|NA
CASSLDTTYNSPLHF
TGTGCCAGCAGCTTAGATACTACCTATAATTCACCCCTCCACTTT
>TRBV15|TRBJ1-4|NA|NA
CATSRGTTTNEKLFF
TGTGCCACCAGCAGAGGTACCACAACTAATGAAAAACTGTTTTTT
>TRBV5-1|TRBJ2-5|NA|few
CASRTGPLTGTQYF
TGCGCCAGCCGCACGGGGCCTCTGACCGGGACCCAGTACTTC
>TRBV10-3|TRBJ2-3|TRBD1|NA
CAITGQGGDTQYF
TGTGCCATCACCGGACAGGGGGGAGATACGCAGTATTTT
>TRBV25-1|TRBJ2-7|NA|NA
CASSEYYRGSYEQYF
TGTGCCAGCAGTGAATATTACCGGGGCTCCTACGAGCAGTACTTC
>TRBV7-9|TRBJ2-4|NA|NA
CATSTAAKNIQYF
TGTGCCACCTCGACCGCGGCTAAAAACATTCAGTACTTC
>TRBV6-5|TRBJ1-5|NA|NA
CASSYKQGGQPQHF
TGTGCCAGCAGTTACAAACAGGGCGGTCAGCCCCAGCATTTT
>TRBV12-3/TRBV12-4|TRBJ1-2|NA|NA
CASSGRVGYTF
TGTGCCAGCAGCGGGCGCGTGGGCTACACCTTC
>TRBV7-9|TRBJ1-6|NA|NA
CASSLDYTSPLHF
TGTGCCAGCAGCTTAGATTACACTTCACCCCTCCACTTT
>TRBV5-1|TRBJ1-1|NA|NA
CASSPTGSQMNTEAFF
TGCGCCAGCAGCCCTACAGGGAGCCAAATGAACACTGAAGCTTTCTTT
>TRBV7-2|TRBJ2-5|TRBD2|NA
CASSLLAMDETQYF
TGTGCCAGCAGCCTACTAGCGATGGATGAGACCCAGTACTTC
>TRBV7-2|TRBJ2-1|TRBD1|few
CASSYDRGPYNEQFF
TGTGCCAGCAGCTACGACAGGGGGCCCTACAATGAGCAGTTCTTC
>TRBV7-2|TRBJ1-1|NA|NA
CASSLMSRDPEAFF
TGTGCCAGCAGCTTAATGTCTAGGGACCCTGAAGCTTTCTTT
>TRBV5-4|TRBJ2-1|NA|few
CASSFGSISYNEQFF
TGTGCCAGCAGCTTTGGTTCTATCTCCTACAATGAGCAGTTCTTC
>TRBV2|TRBJ1-2|NA|NA
CASNREDYGYTF
TGTGCCAGCAATCGGGAGGACTATGGCTACACCTTC
>TRBV19|TRBJ2-2|NA|NA
CATAEANTGELFF
TGTGCAACGGCGGAGGCGAACACCGGGGAGCTGTTTTTT
>TRBV5-1|TRBJ2-3|TRBD1|few
CASGWGQGLSDTQYF
TGCGCCAGCGGCTGGGGACAGGGGTTATCAGATACGCAGTATTTT
>TRBV28|TRBJ2-5|NA|NA
CASSKLVQETQYF
TGTGCCAGCAGCAAACTAGTTCAAGAGACCCAGTACTTC
>TRBV30|TRBJ1-3|NA|NA
CARQGEPGNTIYF
TGTGCCCGGCAGGGAGAGCCTGGAAACACCATATATTTT
>TRBV15|TRBJ2-3|TRBD2|NA
CATSSDTSGEQYF
TGTGCCACCAGCAGTGATACTAGCGGGGAGCAGTATTTT
>TRBV7-2|TRBJ2-3|TRBD2|NA
CASGGSGGGDTQYF
TGTGCCAGCGGGGGTAGCGGGGGAGGAGATACGCAGTATTTT
>TRBV12-3/TRBV12-4|TRBJ2-7|NA|NA
CASSLRAGLSYEQYF
TGTGCCAGCAGTTTACGGGCAGGTCTCTCCTACGAGCAGTACTTC
>TRBV24-1|TRBJ2-1|NA|many
CATSDFSERSGNEQFF
TGTGCCACCAGTGATTTCTCGGAGAGGTCGGGCAATGAGCAGTTCTTC
>TRBV6-4|TRBJ2-3|NA|few
CASRLTGDTDTQYF
TGTGCCAGCAGGCTGACAGGAGACACAGATACGCAGTATTTT
>TRBV20-1|TRBJ1-2|NA|NA
CSARVPVNYGYTF
TGCAGTGCTAGAGTTCCTGTTAACTATGGCTACACCTTC
>TRBV7-9|TRBJ2-3|TRBD2|NA
CASSRGGFGDTQYF
TGTGCCAGCAGCCGGGGGGGGTTCGGAGATACGCAGTATTTT
>TRBV7-2|TRBJ1-2|NA|NA
CASSSGGVRYGYTF
TGTGCCAGCAGCTCCGGGGGGGTGAGGTATGGCTACACCTTC
>TRBV7-9|TRBJ1-2|TRBD1|few
CASSFRQGENYGYTF
TGTGCCAGCAGCTTCCGACAGGGGGAAAACTATGGCTACACCTTC
>TRBV7-2|TRBJ2-5|NA|NA
CASSPTVKETQYF
TGTGCCAGCAGCCCGACAGTCAAAGAGACCCAGTACTTC
>TRBV19|TRBJ2-3|NA|NA
CASSIRTGTDTQYF
TGTGCCAGTAGTATAAGGACTGGCACAGATACGCAGTATTTT
>TRBV12-3/TRBV12-4|TRBJ1-2|NA|few
CASSLRPPSYTF
TGTGCCAGCAGTTTAAGGCCCCCGAGCTACACCTTC
>TRBV12-3/TRBV12-4|TRBJ1-2|NA|few
CASSSRVGGYTF
TGTGCCAGCAGTTCCCGAGTTGGTGGCTACACCTTC
>TRBV29-1|TRBJ1-1|NA|NA
CSVGRLLNTEAFF
TGCAGCGTTGGTCGTTTGCTGAACACTGAAGCTTTCTTT
>TRBV28|TRBJ2-1|TRBD2|NA
CASSSIAGTAYNEQFF
TGTGCCAGCAGTTCCATAGCGGGGACCGCCTACAATGAGCAGTTCTTC
>TRBV7-8|TRBJ2-5|NA|few
CASSLDEARSSQYF
TGTGCCAGCAGCTTGGATGAGGCCCGCTCGAGCCAGTACTTC
>TRBV20-1|TRBJ2-5|TRBD2|few
CSARPSFAAGGTETQYF
TGCAGTGCTAGGCCCTCCTTTGCAGCGGGGGGAACGGAGACCCAGTACTTC
>TRBV7-2|TRBJ1-5|NA|few
CASSLVVQASGQPQHF
TGTGCCAGCAGCTTAGTTGTTCAGGCCTCCGGTCAGCCCCAGCATTTT
>TRBV29-1|TRBJ1-1|NA|NA
CSVRVITEAFF
TGCAGCGTCAGGGTGATCACTGAAGCTTTCTTT